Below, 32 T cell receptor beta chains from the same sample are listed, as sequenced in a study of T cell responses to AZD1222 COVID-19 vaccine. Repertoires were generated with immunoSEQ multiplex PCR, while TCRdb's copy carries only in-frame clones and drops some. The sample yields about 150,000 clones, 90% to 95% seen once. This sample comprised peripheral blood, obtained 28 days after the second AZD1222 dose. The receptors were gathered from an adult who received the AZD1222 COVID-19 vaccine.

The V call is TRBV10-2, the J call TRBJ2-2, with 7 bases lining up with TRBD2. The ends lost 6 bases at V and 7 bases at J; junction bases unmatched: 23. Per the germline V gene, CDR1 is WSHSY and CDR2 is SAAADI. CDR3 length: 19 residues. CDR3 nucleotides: TGCGCCAGCAGCGGGGACTACGGGCGGATGGGCACCCCGGTCGGGGAGCTGTTTTTT. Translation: CASSGDYGRMGTPVGELFF.

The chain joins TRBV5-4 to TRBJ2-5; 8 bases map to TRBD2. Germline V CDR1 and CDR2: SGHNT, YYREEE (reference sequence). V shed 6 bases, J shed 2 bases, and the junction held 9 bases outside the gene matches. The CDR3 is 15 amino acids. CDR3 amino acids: CASTRREALQETQYF. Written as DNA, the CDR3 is TGTGCCAGCACTCGGCGGGAGGCCCTTCAAGAGACCCAGTACTTC.

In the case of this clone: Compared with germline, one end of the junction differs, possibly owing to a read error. The CDR3 is CASSLKGSQETQYF. CDR3 nucleotide sequence: TGTGCTAGCAGCTTAAAGGGTAGTCAAGAGACCCAGTACTTC. This chain connects TRBV7-7 to TRBJ2-5, with D hard to call. CDR1 SSHAT and CDR2 FNYEAQ come from the germline V gene (reference sequence). The CDR3 runs to 14 residues.

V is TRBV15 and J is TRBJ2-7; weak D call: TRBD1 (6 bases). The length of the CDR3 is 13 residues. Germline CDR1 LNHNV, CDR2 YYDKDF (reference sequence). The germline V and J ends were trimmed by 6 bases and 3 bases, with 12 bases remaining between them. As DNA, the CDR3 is TGTGCCACCAGTCTACAGGGTAACTACGAGCAGTACTTC. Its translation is CATSLQGNYEQYF.

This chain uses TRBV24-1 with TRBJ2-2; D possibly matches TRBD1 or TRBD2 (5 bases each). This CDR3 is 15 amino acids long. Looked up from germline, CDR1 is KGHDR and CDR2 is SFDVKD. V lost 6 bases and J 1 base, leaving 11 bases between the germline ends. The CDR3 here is CATSPGTGNTGELFF. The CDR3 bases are TGTGCCACCAGTCCCGGGACGGGGAACACCGGGGAGCTGTTTTTT.

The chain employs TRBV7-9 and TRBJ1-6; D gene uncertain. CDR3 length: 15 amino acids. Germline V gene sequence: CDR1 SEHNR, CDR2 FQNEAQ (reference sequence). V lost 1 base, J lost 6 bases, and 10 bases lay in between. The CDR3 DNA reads TGTGCCAGCAGCTTAGTTTTGGGCGGTAATTCACCCCTCCACTTT. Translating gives CASSLVLGGNSPLHF.

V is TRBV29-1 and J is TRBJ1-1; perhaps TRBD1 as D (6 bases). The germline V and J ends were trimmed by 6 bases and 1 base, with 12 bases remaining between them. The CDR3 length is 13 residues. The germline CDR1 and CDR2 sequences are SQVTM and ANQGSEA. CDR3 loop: CSVRRDKNTEAFF. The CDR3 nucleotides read TGCAGCGTCCGCCGGGACAAGAACACTGAAGCTTTCTTT.

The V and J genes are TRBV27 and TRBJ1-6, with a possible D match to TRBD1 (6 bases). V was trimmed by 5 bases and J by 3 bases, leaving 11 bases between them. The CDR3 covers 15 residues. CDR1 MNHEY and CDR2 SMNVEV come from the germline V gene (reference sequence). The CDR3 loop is CASSTTGIYNSPLHF. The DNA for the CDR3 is TGTGCCAGCAGTACGACAGGAATCTATAATTCACCCCTCCACTTT.

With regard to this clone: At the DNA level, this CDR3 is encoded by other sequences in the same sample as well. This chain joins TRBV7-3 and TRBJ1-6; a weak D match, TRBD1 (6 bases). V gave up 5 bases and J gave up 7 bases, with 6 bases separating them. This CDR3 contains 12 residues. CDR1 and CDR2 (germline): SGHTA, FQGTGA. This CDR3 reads CASSTGNSPLHF. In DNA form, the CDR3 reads TGTGCCAGCAGCACAGGGAATTCACCCCTCCACTTT.

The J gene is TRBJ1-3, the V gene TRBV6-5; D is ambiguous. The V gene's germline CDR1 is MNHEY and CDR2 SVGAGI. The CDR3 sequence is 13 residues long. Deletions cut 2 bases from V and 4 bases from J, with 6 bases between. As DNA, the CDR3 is TGTGCCAGCAGTTACGATCGGGGAAACACCATATATTTT. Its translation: CASSYDRGNTIYF.

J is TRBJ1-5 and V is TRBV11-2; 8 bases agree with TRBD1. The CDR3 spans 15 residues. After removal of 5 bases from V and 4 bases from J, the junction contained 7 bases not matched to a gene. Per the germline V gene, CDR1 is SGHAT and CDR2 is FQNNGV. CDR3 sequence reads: CASSPNRGGNQPQHF. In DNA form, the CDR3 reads TGTGCCAGCAGCCCCAACAGGGGGGGGAATCAGCCCCAGCATTTT.

The CDR3 is CATSESGTAGKLFF. The CDR3 bases are TGTGCCACCAGTGAGTCCGGGACAGCAGGAAAACTGTTTTTT. This chain links TRBV24-1 with TRBJ1-4; 7 bases fit TRBD1. CDR3 length: 14 amino acids. Germline assignment: CDR1 KGHDR and CDR2 SFDVKD. J lost 10 bases, V lost 4 bases, and 8 bases had no gene match.

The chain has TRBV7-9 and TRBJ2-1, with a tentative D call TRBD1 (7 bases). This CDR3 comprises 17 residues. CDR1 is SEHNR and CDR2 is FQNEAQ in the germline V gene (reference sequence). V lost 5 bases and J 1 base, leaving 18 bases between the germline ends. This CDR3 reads CASSPPGGGLSYNEQFF. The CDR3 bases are TGTGCCAGCAGCCCTCCAGGAGGGGGCTTATCCTACAATGAGCAGTTCTTC.

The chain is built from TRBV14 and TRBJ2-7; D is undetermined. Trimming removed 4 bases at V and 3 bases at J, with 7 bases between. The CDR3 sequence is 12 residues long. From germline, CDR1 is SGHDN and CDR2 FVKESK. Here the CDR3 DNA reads TGTGCCAGCAGCCGTACCATCTACGAGCAGTACTTC. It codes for CASSRTIYEQYF.

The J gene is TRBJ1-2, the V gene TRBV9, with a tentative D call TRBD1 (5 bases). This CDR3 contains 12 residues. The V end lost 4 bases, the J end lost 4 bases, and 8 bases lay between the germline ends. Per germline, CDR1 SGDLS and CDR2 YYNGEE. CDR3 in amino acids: CASSPGLYGYTF. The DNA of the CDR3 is TGTGCCAGCAGCCCGGGACTCTATGGCTACACCTTC.

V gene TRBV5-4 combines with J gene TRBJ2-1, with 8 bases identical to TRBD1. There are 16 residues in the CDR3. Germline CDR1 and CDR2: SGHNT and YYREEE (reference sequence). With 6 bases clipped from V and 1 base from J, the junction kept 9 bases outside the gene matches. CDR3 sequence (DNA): TGTGCCAGCAACCCAAAACAGGGGGGTTCCTACAATGAGCAGTTCTTC. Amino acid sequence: CASNPKQGGSYNEQFF.

For the CDR3, the DNA is TGTGCCAGCAGCCGGAGCCGGGACAGATCAACTAATGAAAAACTGTTTTTT. Protein: CASSRSRDRSTNEKLFF. The rearrangement links TRBV7-8 to TRBJ1-4; 7 positions match TRBD1. This CDR3 region has 17 residues. Trimming took 5 bases from V and 0 from J; bases not matched to a gene: 9. Germline V lookup: CDR1 SGHVS, CDR2 FQNEAQ.

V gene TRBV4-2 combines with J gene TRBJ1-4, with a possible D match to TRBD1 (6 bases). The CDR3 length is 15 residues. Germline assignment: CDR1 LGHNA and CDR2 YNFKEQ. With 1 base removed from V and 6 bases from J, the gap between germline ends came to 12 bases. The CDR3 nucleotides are TGTGCCAGCAGCCAAGGACAGGACGTCTATGAAAAACTGTTTTTT. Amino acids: CASSQGQDVYEKLFF.

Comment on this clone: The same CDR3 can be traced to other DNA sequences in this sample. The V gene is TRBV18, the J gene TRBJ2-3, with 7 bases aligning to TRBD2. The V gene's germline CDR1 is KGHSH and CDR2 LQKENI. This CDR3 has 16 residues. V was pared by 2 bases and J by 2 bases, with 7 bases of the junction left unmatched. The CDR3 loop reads CASSPLASGNTDTQYF. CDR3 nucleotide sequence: TGTGCCAGCTCACCATTGGCTAGCGGCAACACAGATACGCAGTATTTT.

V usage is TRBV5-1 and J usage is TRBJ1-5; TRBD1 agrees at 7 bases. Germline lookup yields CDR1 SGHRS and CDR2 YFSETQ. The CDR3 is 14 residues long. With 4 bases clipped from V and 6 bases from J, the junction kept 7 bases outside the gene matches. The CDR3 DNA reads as TGCGCCAGCAGCCCACAGGGGTGGGGTCAGCCCCAGCATTTT. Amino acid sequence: CASSPQGWGQPQHF.

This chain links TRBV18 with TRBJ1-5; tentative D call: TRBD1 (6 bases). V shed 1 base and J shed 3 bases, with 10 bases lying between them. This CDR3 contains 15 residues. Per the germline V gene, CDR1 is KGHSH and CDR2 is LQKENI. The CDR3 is CASSPQQGDNQPQHF. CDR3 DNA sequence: TGTGCCAGCTCACCACAACAGGGAGACAATCAGCCCCAGCATTTT.

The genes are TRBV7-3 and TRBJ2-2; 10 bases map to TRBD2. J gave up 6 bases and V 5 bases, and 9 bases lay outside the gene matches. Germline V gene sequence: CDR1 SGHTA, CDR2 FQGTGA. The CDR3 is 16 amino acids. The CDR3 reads CASSTNSGGHPGELFF. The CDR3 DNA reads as TGTGCCAGCAGCACAAATAGCGGGGGGCATCCCGGGGAGCTGTTTTTT. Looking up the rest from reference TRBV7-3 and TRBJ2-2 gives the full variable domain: GAGVSQTPSNKVTEKGKYVELRCDPISGHTALYWYRQSLGQGPEFLIYFQGTGAADDSGLPNDRFFAVRPEGSVSTLKIQRTERGDSAVYLCASSTNSGGHPGELFFGEGSRLTVL.

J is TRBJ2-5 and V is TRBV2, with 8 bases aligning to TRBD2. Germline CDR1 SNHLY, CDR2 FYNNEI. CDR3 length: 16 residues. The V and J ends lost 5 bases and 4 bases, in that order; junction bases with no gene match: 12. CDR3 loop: CASSQTNGGASETQYF. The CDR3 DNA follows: TGTGCCAGCAGTCAAACAAACGGGGGGGCGTCAGAGACCCAGTACTTC.

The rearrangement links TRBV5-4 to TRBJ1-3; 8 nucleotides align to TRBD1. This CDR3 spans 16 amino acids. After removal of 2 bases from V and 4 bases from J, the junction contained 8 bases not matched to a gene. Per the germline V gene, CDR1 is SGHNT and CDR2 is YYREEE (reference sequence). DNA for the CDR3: TGTGCCAGCAGCTTAGTCCGGCAGGGGGCAGGAAACACCATATATTTT. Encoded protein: CASSLVRQGAGNTIYF.

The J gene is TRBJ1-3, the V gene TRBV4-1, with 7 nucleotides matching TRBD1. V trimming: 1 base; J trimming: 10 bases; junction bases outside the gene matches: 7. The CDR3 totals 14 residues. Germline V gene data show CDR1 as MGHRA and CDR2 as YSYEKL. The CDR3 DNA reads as TGCGCCAGCAGCCAAGTGGGACAGCGAGGAACCATATATTTT. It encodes CASSQVGQRGTIYF.

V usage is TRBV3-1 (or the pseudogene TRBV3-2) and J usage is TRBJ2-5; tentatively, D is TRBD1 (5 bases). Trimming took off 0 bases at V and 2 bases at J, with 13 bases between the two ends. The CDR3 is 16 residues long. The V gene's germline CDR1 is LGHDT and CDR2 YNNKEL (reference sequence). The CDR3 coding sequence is TGTGCCAGCAGCCAAGATACAGGTTTTACACAAGAGACCCAGTACTTC. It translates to CASSQDTGFTQETQYF.

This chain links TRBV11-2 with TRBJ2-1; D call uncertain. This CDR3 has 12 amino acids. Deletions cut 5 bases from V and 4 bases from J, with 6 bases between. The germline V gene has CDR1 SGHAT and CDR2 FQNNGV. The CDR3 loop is CASSTVYNEQFF. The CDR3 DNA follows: TGTGCCAGCAGCACCGTATACAATGAGCAGTTCTTC.

The chain's CDR3 is CASSLSGTAGYEQYF. In DNA form, the CDR3 reads TGTGCCAGCAGTTTGTCCGGGACGGCAGGCTACGAGCAGTACTTC. The rearrangement uses TRBV6-2 or TRBV6-3 and TRBJ2-7; D possibly matches TRBD1 or TRBD2 (5 bases each). Trimming took off 4 bases at V and 3 bases at J, with 16 bases between the two ends. This CDR3 region has 15 residues. Germline lookup yields CDR1 MNHEY and CDR2 SVGEGT.

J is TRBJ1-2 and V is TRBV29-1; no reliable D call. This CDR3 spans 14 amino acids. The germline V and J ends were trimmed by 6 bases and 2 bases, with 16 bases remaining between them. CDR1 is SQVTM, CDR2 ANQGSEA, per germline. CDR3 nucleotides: TGCAGCGTCTTGGGCGGACTCTCAAACTATGGCTACACCTTC. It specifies CSVLGGLSNYGYTF.

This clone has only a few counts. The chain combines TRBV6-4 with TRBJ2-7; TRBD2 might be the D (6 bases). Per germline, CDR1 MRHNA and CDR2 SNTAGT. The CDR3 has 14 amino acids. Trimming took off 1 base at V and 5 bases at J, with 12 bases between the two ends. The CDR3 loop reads CASSDWGETHEQYF. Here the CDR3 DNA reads TGTGCCAGCAGTGACTGGGGGGAGACCCACGAGCAGTACTTC.

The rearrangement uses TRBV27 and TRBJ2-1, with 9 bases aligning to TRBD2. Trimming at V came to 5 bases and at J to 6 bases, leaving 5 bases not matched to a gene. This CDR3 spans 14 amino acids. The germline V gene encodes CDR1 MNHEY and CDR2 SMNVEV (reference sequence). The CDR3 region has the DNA TGTGCCAGCAGTCCAGGACTAGCGAGCAATGAGCAGTTCTTC. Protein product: CASSPGLASNEQFF.

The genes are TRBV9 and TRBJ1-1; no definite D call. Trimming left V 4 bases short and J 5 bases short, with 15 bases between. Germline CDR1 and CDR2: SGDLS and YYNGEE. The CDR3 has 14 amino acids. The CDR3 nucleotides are TGTGCCAGCAGCCCTTCAGCCGGGCGGACTGAAGCTTTCTTT. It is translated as CASSPSAGRTEAFF.